These 15 T cell receptor beta chains originate from one sample sequenced in a study of PD-1 blockade in mismatch repair-deficient tumors. The method was immunoSEQ multiplex PCR; TCRdb's version includes in-frame clones alone and lacks a portion of them. The sample consists of 80,000 to 100,000 clones, 81% of them appearing once. Here the sequenced sample was peripheral blood, taken 12 weeks after starting pembrolizumab. Receptors originate from an adult with mismatch repair-deficient cancer.

This chain uses TRBV7-2 with TRBJ1-4; no firm D call. CDR1 is SGHTA, CDR2 FQGNSA, per germline. V lost 1 base to trimming and J lost 0 bases, with 6 bases between them. CDR3 size: 15 residues. The CDR3 loop reads CASSLGSATNEKLFF. The CDR3 DNA follows: TGTGCCAGCAGCTTAGGGTCTGCAACTAATGAAAAACTGTTTTTT.

This chain joins TRBV7-3 and TRBJ2-6; D unclear. V was trimmed by 5 bases and J by 1 base, leaving 9 bases between them. Germline V gene lookup returns CDR1 SGHTA and CDR2 FQGTGA. This CDR3 contains 15 residues. Written as DNA, the CDR3 is TGTGCCAGCAGCCTCCCGTTGTCTGGGGCCAACGTCCTGACTTTC. Translated: CASSLPLSGANVLTF.

This clone has just a few counts. CDR3 sequence: CASSLVGTGYGYTF. CDR3 bases: TGTGCCAGCAGCTTAGTTGGGACGGGCTATGGCTACACCTTC. This chain links TRBV13 with TRBJ1-2; possible D gene TRBD1, 5 bases. This CDR3 is 14 amino acids long. The V gene lost 1 base and the J gene lost 4 bases, with 10 bases spanning the gap. Germline V gives CDR1 PRHDT, CDR2 FYEKMQ (reference sequence).

This chain connects TRBV11-3 to TRBJ2-5, with 10 bases matching TRBD2. Per germline, CDR1 SGHNT and CDR2 YENEEA. J gave up 3 bases and V 4 bases, and 5 bases lay outside the gene matches. The CDR3 is made up of 15 amino acids. The CDR3 loop is CASSWTSGQKETQYF. The CDR3 region has the DNA TGTGCCAGCAGCTGGACTAGCGGCCAGAAAGAGACCCAGTACTTC.

The V gene is TRBV29-1, the J gene TRBJ1-1; 10 bases fit TRBD1. This CDR3 region has 13 residues. The germline gives CDR1 SQVTM, CDR2 ANQGSEA. V shed 5 bases and J 10 bases; nucleotides not matched to a gene: 10. The CDR3 nucleotides are TGCAGCGTTTCCTCCGGGACAGGGGTTTCAGCTTTCTTT. Encoded protein: CSVSSGTGVSAFF.

The V and J genes are TRBV19 and TRBJ2-7; D gene uncertain. Trimming cost V 7 bases and J 0 bases, with 13 bases left between them. Germline V gives CDR1 LNHDA, CDR2 SQIVND (reference sequence). This CDR3 has 14 residues. This CDR3 reads CASTPGRSSYEQYF. The CDR3, as DNA: TGTGCCAGTACCCCAGGACGGAGCTCCTACGAGCAGTACTTC.

This chain links TRBV11-2 with TRBJ1-1, with a possible D match to TRBD1 (6 bases). V lost 9 bases and J lost 5, with 16 bases in between. The CDR3 has 13 amino acids. The V gene's germline CDR1 is SGHAT and CDR2 FQNNGV. The CDR3 bases are TGTGCCAGTCTCTTCATACAGGGAACTGAAGCTTTCTTT. Protein: CASLFIQGTEAFF.

This clone was picked up one time. The rearrangement links TRBV19 to TRBJ2-3; D perhaps matches TRBD2 (7 bases). V lost 7 bases to trimming and J lost 2 bases, with 19 bases between them. The germline V gene has CDR1 LNHDA and CDR2 SQIVND (reference sequence). This CDR3 has 16 residues. CDR3 residues: CASKRGASGFTDTQYF. The CDR3 DNA is TGTGCCAGTAAGAGGGGGGCTAGCGGCTTCACAGATACGCAGTATTTT.

This chain connects TRBV9 to TRBJ1-1, with unresolved D. V dropped 1 base and J dropped 1 base, with 8 bases sitting between them. The CDR3 covers 14 residues. Looked up from germline, CDR1 is SGDLS and CDR2 is YYNGEE. CDR3 region: CASSVIPGNTEAFF. The CDR3 bases are TGTGCCAGCAGCGTAATTCCGGGGAACACTGAAGCTTTCTTT.

In DNA, the CDR3 is TGCGCCAGCAGCCAGACCCCTGTTGCCCGGGACGGCAAGTTCAATCAGCCCCAGCATTTT. Its translation is CASSQTPVARDGKFNQPQHF. This chain uses TRBV4-1 with TRBJ1-5, with TRBD1 as a possible D gene (5 bases). Germline V lookup: CDR1 MGHRA, CDR2 YSYEKL. This CDR3 contains 20 residues. Deletions cut 3 bases from V and 3 bases from J, with 27 bases between.

The chain is built from TRBV27 and TRBJ1-5; D is undetermined. The V gene lost 4 bases and the J gene lost 5 bases, with 15 bases spanning the gap. The germline gives CDR1 MNHEY, CDR2 SMNVEV (reference sequence). The CDR3 is 15 residues long. CDR3: CASSYAPSGDQPQHF. CDR3 coding DNA: TGTGCCAGCAGTTACGCTCCTTCCGGCGATCAGCCCCAGCATTTT.

V and J are TRBV7-2 and TRBJ1-1, with D uncertain. The CDR3 length is 11 residues. From germline, CDR1 is SGHTA and CDR2 FQGNSA. V was cut by 2 bases and J by 11 bases, with 9 bases left in between. The DNA of the CDR3 is TGTGCCAGCAGCTTATTTGTAGCTGCTTTCTTT. This gives the protein CASSLFVAAFF.

The gene calls are TRBV5-1 and TRBJ2-1; 7 bases are shared with TRBD2. The CDR3 totals 13 residues. V dropped 6 bases and J dropped 6; count of bases not matched to a gene: 6. Germline loops: CDR1 SGHRS, CDR2 YFSETQ. The CDR3 is CASNRDYANEQFF. The CDR3 nucleotides are TGCGCCAGCAATAGGGACTACGCCAATGAGCAGTTCTTC.

The sample holds one count of this clone. The CDR3 here is CASSVPGTVIGQFF. The CDR3 bases are TGTGCCAGCAGTGTCCCCGGGACAGTAATAGGGCAGTTCTTC. This rearrangement joins TRBV25-1 to TRBJ2-1; 7 bases are shared with TRBD1. The CDR3 extends over 14 amino acids. V dropped 4 bases and J dropped 12; count of bases not matched to a gene: 12. Germline CDR1 reads MGHDK; CDR2 reads SYGVNS.

V usage is TRBV5-1 and J usage is TRBJ1-1; D is undetermined. The CDR3 length is 13 residues. Trimming removed 0 bases from V and 0 bases from J, with 3 bases in between. Per the germline V gene, CDR1 is SGHRS and CDR2 is YFSETQ. The CDR3 reads CASSLGMNTEAFF. The CDR3 DNA follows: TGCGCCAGCAGCTTGGGCATGAACACTGAAGCTTTCTTT.